The 21 T cell receptor beta chains given below trace back to one sample, sequenced in a study of blood T cells in healthy people across ages. The use of a sample-barcoded 5' primer and a J-beta primer mix characterized a second PCR of about 7 to 12 cycles. TCRdb redid the calling of the 5' RACE reads with MiXCR, one entry per CDR3 protein. This sample has roughly 1 million distinct CDR3 sequences, with 20% to 25% found just once. This sample was shared with a second study, whose subject was T cells of mothers and their children.

The sequenced sample consisted of blood. These receptors originate from a girl aged 2 to 9 in good health.

V is TRBV28 and J is TRBJ1-2; D remains ambiguous. Trimming cost V 7 bases and J 8 bases, with 17 bases left between them. CDR3 size: 13 residues. Looked up from germline, CDR1 is MDHEN and CDR2 is SYDVKM. CDR3 amino acids: CASIEIGEGGYTF. The CDR3 bases are TGTGCCAGCATCGAGATTGGGGAAGGGGGCTACACCTTC.

This clonotype showed up just a few times. In nucleotides, the CDR3 is TGCGCCAGCAGCTTCTTCGAGGGTGGGGAGCAGTACTTC. Translation: CASSFFEGGEQYF. V is TRBV4-3 and J is TRBJ2-7; tentative D call: TRBD2 (5 bases). This CDR3 contains 13 residues. Germline V gene lookup returns CDR1 LGHNA and CDR2 YSLEER. Trimming pared 5 bases from V and 7 bases from J, leaving 15 bases between.

This clonotype showed up just a few times. The rearrangement uses TRBV25-1 and TRBJ1-2; D is unclear. CDR3 length: 13 residues. Germline V gene data show CDR1 as MGHDK and CDR2 as SYGVNS. V lost 3 bases and J lost 6, with 11 bases in between. The CDR3, as DNA: TGTGCCAGCAGTGAGCACGGCGAGCATGGCTACACCTTC. Its translation is CASSEHGEHGYTF.

V is TRBV5-1 and J is TRBJ2-3; D tentatively reads TRBD1 or TRBD2 (6 bases each). The CDR3 loop spans 14 amino acids. Germline assignment: CDR1 SGHRS and CDR2 YFSETQ. V was shortened by 1 base and J by 5 bases, with 11 bases between the two germline ends. The CDR3 loop reads CASSLRGAGDTQYF. For the CDR3, the DNA is TGCGCCAGCAGCTTGAGGGGGGCGGGAGATACGCAGTATTTT.

There are a few counts of this clonotype. The chain carries TRBV27 and TRBJ2-2; D ambiguous. This CDR3 is 14 amino acids long. Germline V CDR1 and CDR2: MNHEY, SMNVEV (reference sequence). The germline V and J ends were trimmed by 4 bases and 2 bases, with 8 bases remaining between them. CDR3 DNA: TGTGCCAGCAGTTCCGAGGAAAACACCGGGGAGCTGTTTTTT. Translating it yields CASSSEENTGELFF.

V and J are TRBV7-8 and TRBJ2-5, with a possible D match to TRBD1 (7 bases). V was pared by 5 bases and J by 5 bases, with 21 bases between. CDR3 size: 16 residues. In germline, CDR1 is SGHVS, CDR2 FQNEAQ. CDR3 coding DNA: TGTGCCAGCAGCATTTCACAGGGGACTGCAGGGGAGACCCAGTACTTC. Its protein product is CASSISQGTAGETQYF.

This clonotype was seen only a few times. The chain combines TRBV7-9 with TRBJ1-2, with D perhaps TRBD1 (6 bases). The CDR3 runs 16 residues. The V end was cut by 3 bases, the J end by 0 bases, with 14 bases between. Germline V gene lookup returns CDR1 SEHNR and CDR2 FQNEAQ (reference sequence). CDR3: CASSFRGGVANYGYTF. The CDR3, as DNA: TGTGCCAGCAGCTTTAGGGGGGGTGTTGCTAACTATGGCTACACCTTC. Full variable domain (outside the CDR3, taken from reference TRBV7-9 and TRBJ1-2): DTGVSQNPRHKITKRGQNVTFRCDPISEHNRLYWYRQTLGQGPEFLTYFQNEAQLEKSRLLSDRFSAERPKGSFSTLEIQRTEQGDSAMYLCASSFRGGVANYGYTFGSGTRLTVV.

This clonotype has a count of ten or more. V is TRBV6-5 and J is TRBJ2-1, with D possibly TRBD1 on 6 matching bases. The CDR3 spans 15 residues. V lost 0 bases to trimming and J lost 2 bases, with 8 bases between them. Germline loops: CDR1 MNHEY, CDR2 SVGAGI. The CDR3 sequence is CASSYSGAPYNEQFF. The CDR3 DNA reads as TGTGCCAGCAGTTACTCGGGGGCTCCCTACAATGAGCAGTTCTTC.

The chain links TRBV20-1 to TRBJ2-3; 7 positions match TRBD2. This CDR3 region has 16 residues. Per the germline V gene, CDR1 is DFQATT and CDR2 is SNEGSKA (reference sequence). The V gene end was trimmed by 0 bases and the J gene end by 3 bases; junction bases not matched to a gene: 9. The CDR3 region is CSARDRGLRGTDTQYF. CDR3 coding DNA: TGCAGTGCTAGAGATAGGGGACTACGGGGGACAGATACGCAGTATTTT.

The rearrangement links TRBV20-1 to TRBJ1-1, with 7 bases aligning to TRBD1. The CDR3 is 15 residues long. CDR1 DFQATT and CDR2 SNEGSKA come from the germline V gene (reference sequence). The V segment lost 6 bases and the J segment 2 bases; nucleotides outside the gene matches: 12. CDR3 DNA sequence: TGCAGTGCGGCTAATTTCCGGGACAGCAACACTGAAGCTTTCTTT. Encoded protein: CSAANFRDSNTEAFF.

The chain is built from TRBV7-9 and TRBJ2-5, with 10 bases matching TRBD2. In germline, CDR1 is SEHNR, CDR2 FQNEAQ (reference sequence). V was pared by 4 bases and J by 4 bases, with 9 bases of the junction left unmatched. There are 16 residues in the CDR3. The CDR3 DNA sequence: TGTGCCAGCAGCTACCGAACTAGCGGGATCCGAGAGACCCAGTACTTC. Its protein is CASSYRTSGIRETQYF.

The chain is built from TRBV12-5 and TRBJ2-5; D ambiguous. The CDR3 runs 15 residues. CDR1 LGHNT and CDR2 FRNRAP come from the germline V gene. Deletions cut 5 bases from V and 2 bases from J, with 15 bases between. In DNA form, the CDR3 reads TGTGCTAGTGGTCAGACAACAAGACGTCAAGAGACCCAGTACTTC. Protein product: CASGQTTRRQETQYF.

The gene calls are TRBV29-1 and TRBJ1-1, with TRBD1 as a possible D gene (6 bases). CDR1 SQVTM and CDR2 ANQGSEA come from the germline V gene. V shed 5 bases and J shed 3 bases, with 13 bases lying between them. This CDR3 is built from 13 residues. The CDR3 DNA follows: TGCAGCGTTAGGGGGAAGGGGGACACTGAAGCTTTCTTT. It codes for CSVRGKGDTEAFF.

V is TRBV10-3 and J is TRBJ2-7; tentative D call: TRBD1 (6 bases). There are 14 residues in the CDR3. Germline V lookup: CDR1 ENHRY, CDR2 SYGVKD. Trimming shortened V by 4 bases and J by 3 bases, and 13 bases separated the two germline ends. The CDR3 reads CAISGGRDIYEQYF. The CDR3 nucleotides read TGTGCCATCAGTGGAGGCCGGGACATCTACGAGCAGTACTTC.

V is TRBV5-4 and J is TRBJ2-7; 11 positions agree with TRBD2. CDR1 and CDR2 from the germline V gene are SGHNT and YYREEE (reference sequence). Unmatched junction bases numbered 8, after V lost 4 bases and J lost 5 bases. The CDR3 spans 15 residues. This CDR3 is CASSPGLAGGNEQYF. The DNA for the CDR3 is TGTGCCAGCAGCCCCGGGCTAGCGGGGGGAAACGAGCAGTACTTC. Full variable domain (rest looked up from reference TRBV5-4 and TRBJ2-7): ETGVTQSPTHLIKTRGQQVTLRCSSQSGHNTVSWYQQALGQGPQFIFQYYREEENGRGNFPPRFSGLQFPNYSSELNVNALELDDSALYLCASSPGLAGGNEQYFGPGTRLTVT.

A note on this clonotype: The germline gene is not matched at one end of the junction; a read error may be the cause. DNA for the CDR3: TGTGCCGGCAGCTTAATACCCGAGGAGACCCAGTACTTC. It codes for CAGSLIPEETQYF. V usage is TRBV7-8 and J usage is TRBJ2-1, with D uncertain. The J call may not be correct, given that the DNA end is closer to TRBJ2-5. The length of the CDR3 is 13 residues. Germline CDR1 is SGHVS and CDR2 is FQNEAQ.

The rearrangement links TRBV20-1 to TRBJ2-7, with a weak D call TRBD2 (5 bases). CDR1 DFQATT and CDR2 SNEGSKA come from the germline V gene (reference sequence). The CDR3 runs 14 residues. V was cut by 0 bases and J by 5 bases, with 14 bases left in between. CDR3 bases: TGCAGTGCTAGAGAAGGCACCGGAGGTCACGAGCAGTACTTC. Protein sequence: CSAREGTGGHEQYF.

The chain is built from TRBV10-3 and TRBJ2-4; possible D gene TRBD1, 7 bases. With 8 bases removed from V and 0 bases from J, the gap between germline ends came to 14 bases. There are 15 residues in the CDR3. Germline V gene lookup returns CDR1 ENHRY and CDR2 SYGVKD. The CDR3 region has the DNA TGTGCCATCTCGGAGGGGGCGAAAGCCAAAAACATTCAGTACTTC. Amino acids: CAISEGAKAKNIQYF.

V and J are TRBV28 and TRBJ1-2, with 9 bases aligning to TRBD1. Unmatched junction bases numbered 14, after V lost 4 bases and J lost 8 bases. The germline V gene encodes CDR1 MDHEN and CDR2 SYDVKM. This CDR3 is built from 16 residues. CDR3 coding DNA: TGTGCCAGCAGTTGGGACAGGGAAAGCCACTATTGGGGCTACACCTTC. It specifies CASSWDRESHYWGYTF.

The V call is TRBV9, the J call TRBJ2-1; 15 bases map to TRBD2. Trimming at V came to 3 bases and at J to 9 bases, leaving 4 bases not matched to a gene. CDR3 length: 15 residues. Germline values: CDR1 SGDLS, CDR2 YYNGEE. CDR3 sequence (DNA): TGTGCCAGCAGCGGGACTAGCGGGAGGGCCTTTGAGCAGTTCTTC. This sequence encodes CASSGTSGRAFEQFF.

The CDR3: CASSLGGTKQFF. CDR3 coding DNA: TGTGCCAGCAGTTTAGGCGGGACAAAGCAGTTCTTC. V and J are TRBV12-3 or TRBV12-4 and TRBJ2-1; D is possibly TRBD1 or TRBD2 (6 bases each). V lost 1 base and J 11 bases, leaving 9 bases between the germline ends. CDR3 size: 12 residues.